This passage covers 5 T cell receptor beta chains from one sample sequenced in a study of post-analysis software for immune sequencing data. General observations from the study: Elevated frequency relative to controls characterized 4 or 5 TRBV segments in patients, TRBV5-6, TRBV5-1 and TRBV20-1 among them.

Prepared libraries of TCR beta cDNA carried unique molecular identifiers. Using its own MiXCR run on the PCR reads, TCRdb lists one record per CDR3 protein. The data hold 550,000 to 700,000 distinct CDR3 sequences, with around 44% observed a single time. No antigen has been identified for these receptors. Sequenced sample: blood. The receptors were gathered from a girl aged 5-17 years with multiple sclerosis.

This chain uses TRBV6-1 with TRBJ1-1; TRBD1 might be the D (6 bases). The CDR3 totals 15 residues. V was shortened by 7 bases and J by 0 bases, with 15 bases between the two germline ends. Germline V gene data show CDR1 as MNHNS and CDR2 as SASEGT. The CDR3 loop is CASNTGKVMNTEAFF. CDR3 coding DNA: TGTGCCAGCAATACAGGGAAGGTAATGAACACTGAAGCTTTCTTT.

J is TRBJ2-7 and V is TRBV20-1; the match to TRBD2 covers 7 bases. Trimming took 5 bases from V and 5 from J; bases not matched to a gene: 6. The CDR3 has 12 residues. Germline assignment: CDR1 DFQATT and CDR2 SNEGSKA (reference sequence). The CDR3: CSAGAAGNEQYF. The CDR3 DNA follows: TGCAGTGCTGGGGCAGCGGGGAACGAGCAGTACTTC.

This clonotype was seen only a few times. The genes are TRBV11-2 and TRBJ1-4; TRBD1 aligns across 9 bases. Germline V gene data show CDR1 as SGHAT and CDR2 as FQNNGV. This CDR3 has 14 residues. Trimming took 4 bases from V and 6 from J; bases not matched to a gene: 3. CDR3 in amino acids: CASSSGTGHEKLFF. The CDR3 DNA is TGTGCCAGCAGCTCCGGGACAGGGCATGAAAAACTGTTTTTT.

This sequence joins TRBV5-1 and TRBJ2-5, with D hard to call. The end of the DNA fits TRBJ2-7 better, so the J call may be wrong. Germline CDR1 reads SGHRS; CDR2 reads YFSETQ. This CDR3 has 14 residues. The CDR3 loop is CASSLEALTREQYF. The CDR3 DNA reads TGCGCCAGCAGCTTGGAGGCACTCACTCGCGAGCAGTACTTC.

V is TRBV10-3 and J is TRBJ1-1; TRBD1 might be the D (5 bases). Germline V gene data show CDR1 as ENHRY and CDR2 as SYGVKD. V shed 0 bases and J shed 4 bases, with 9 bases lying between them. The CDR3 covers 14 residues. CDR3 bases: TGTGCCATCAGTGAGTCGACCGGGGGCACTGAAGCTTTCTTT. The encoded protein is CAISESTGGTEAFF.